This T cell receptor beta chain was sequenced for a study of T cell repertoires in cytomegalovirus infection. As to this clonotype: Its antigen remains unidentified.

Using its own MiXCR run on the reads, TCRdb lists one record per CDR3 protein. Of approximately 110,000 distinct CDR3 sequences in the sample, 25% to 35% were seen once. The CDR3 sequence is 12 residues long. Trimming shortened V by 4 bases and J by 8 bases, and 8 bases separated the two germline ends. Germline CDR1 reads MNHEY; CDR2 reads SMNVEV (reference sequence). The clonotype was recovered from a human donor in good health (CMV status not recorded). Some clones in this sample may be carry-over from other donors' samples. Sample: CD8+ T cells from cultured PBMCs, taken from culture after CMV antigen stimulation. The chain recombines TRBV27 with TRBJ2-2; D is ambiguous. The CDR3 region is CASSWMAGELFF. Here the CDR3 DNA reads TGTGCCAGCAGTTGGATGGCAGGGGAGCTGTTTTTT.